These 23 T cell receptor beta chains originate from one sample sequenced in a study of chemoradiotherapy in HPV16-positive cancers. The method was immunoSEQ multiplex PCR; TCRdb's version includes in-frame clones alone and lacks a portion of them. This table holds around 2,500 clones, 60% to 85% found once. This material consisted of tumor tissue, taken from a patient who underwent chemoradiotherapy. Receptors originate from a human donor with HPV-associated anogenital cancer.

This chain connects TRBV28 to TRBJ1-6, with TRBD1 as a possible D gene (5 bases). This CDR3 region has 15 residues. Trimming took off 6 bases at V and 4 bases at J, with 13 bases between the two ends. Germline CDR1 and CDR2: MDHEN and SYDVKM. The CDR3 is CASSPGAPYNSPLHF. CDR3 nucleotides: TGTGCCAGCAGCCCCGGGGCGCCTTATAATTCACCCCTCCACTTT. Complete variable domain (other parts from reference TRBV28 and TRBJ1-6): DVKVTQSSRYLVKRTGEKVFLECVQDMDHENMFWYRQDPGLGLRLIYFSYDVKMKEKGDIPEGYSVSREKKERFSLILESASTNQTSMYLCASSPGAPYNSPLHFGNGTRLTVT.

This chain links TRBV19 with TRBJ2-1; D remains ambiguous. V was cut by 5 bases and J by 0 bases, with 14 bases left in between. Looked up from germline, CDR1 is LNHDA and CDR2 is SQIVND (reference sequence). CDR3 length equals 16 residues. DNA of the CDR3: TGTGCCAGTAGTCTCTCGAGGCGAAGCTCCTACAATGAGCAGTTCTTC. Encoded protein: CASSLSRRSSYNEQFF.

This clone was picked up a small number of times. The rearrangement joins TRBV5-4 to TRBJ1-1, with D perhaps matching TRBD1 (5 bases). Germline lookup yields CDR1 SGHNT and CDR2 YYREEE (reference sequence). The CDR3 is 13 amino acids. The ends were cut back, 3 bases at V and 2 bases at J, with 8 bases in the middle. CDR3 region: CASSSGINTEAFF. The CDR3 nucleotides read TGTGCCAGCAGCTCAGGGATTAACACTGAAGCTTTCTTT.

This clone appeared a single time. The chain is built from TRBV7-9 and TRBJ1-4; 7 bases line up with TRBD1. The length of the CDR3 is 16 residues. V trimming: 1 base; J trimming: 2 bases; junction bases outside the gene matches: 4. CDR1 is SEHNR and CDR2 is FQNEAQ in the germline V gene (reference sequence). DNA of the CDR3: TGTGCCAGCAGCTTAGAGGGGGCGCCCACTAATGAAAAACTGTTTTTT. Translation: CASSLEGAPTNEKLFF.

The CDR3 bases are TGTGCCAGCAGCCTCGAGGGTTCTGGAAACACCATATATTTT. Translating it yields CASSLEGSGNTIYF. The chain uses TRBV7-9 and TRBJ1-3, with unresolved D. V shed 5 bases and J shed 1 base, with 9 bases lying between them. Germline CDR1 is SEHNR and CDR2 is FQNEAQ (reference sequence). The CDR3 totals 14 residues.

The chain links TRBV13 to TRBJ2-2; no firm D call. Trimming stripped 2 bases from V and 4 bases from J, with 8 bases between. The CDR3 is 14 amino acids. The germline V gene encodes CDR1 PRHDT and CDR2 FYEKMQ (reference sequence). CDR3 sequence: CASSLPPGTGELFF. The CDR3 DNA reads as TGTGCCAGCAGCTTACCCCCCGGCACCGGGGAGCTGTTTTTT.

A few counts support this clone. This chain links TRBV5-8 with TRBJ2-7, with 7 bases lining up with TRBD1. From germline, CDR1 is SGHTS and CDR2 YDEGEE. CDR3 length: 14 residues. V lost 4 bases and J lost 2; bases outside the gene matches: 6. The CDR3 DNA sequence: TGTGCCAGCAGCCCATGGGACAGCCCCTACGAGCAGTACGTC. Translation gives CASSPWDSPYEQYV.

This chain connects TRBV5-1 to TRBJ1-1; D is undetermined. V was clipped by 2 bases and J by 1 base, with 6 bases between them. There are 13 residues in the CDR3. Per the germline V gene, CDR1 is SGHRS and CDR2 is YFSETQ. The CDR3 coding sequence is TGCGCCAGCAGCTTCCGGAGGAACACTGAAGCTTTCTTT. As protein: CASSFRRNTEAFF.

The chain links TRBV7-2 to TRBJ1-5; D is ambiguous. CDR3 length equals 13 residues. Trimming took 6 bases from V and 4 from J, leaving 10 bases between them. CDR1 is SGHTA and CDR2 is FQGNSA in the germline V gene. The CDR3: CASSTDVNQPQHF. Written as DNA, the CDR3 is TGTGCCAGCAGTACGGACGTAAATCAGCCCCAGCATTTT. The full variable domain, with the rest looked up from reference TRBV7-2 and TRBJ1-5, is GAGVSQSPSNKVTEKGKDVELRCDPISGHTALYWYRQSLGQGLEFLIYFQGNSAPDKSGLPSDRFSAERTGGSVSTLTIQRTQQEDSAVYLCASSTDVNQPQHFGDGTRLSIL.

V and J are TRBV19 and TRBJ1-2; maybe TRBD1 (5 bases). The germline V gene encodes CDR1 LNHDA and CDR2 SQIVND (reference sequence). The V gene lost 0 bases and the J gene lost 7 bases, with 12 bases spanning the gap. The CDR3 sequence is 14 residues long. The CDR3: CASSIEAGMSGYTF. Here the CDR3 DNA reads TGTGCCAGTAGTATAGAAGCAGGGATGTCTGGCTACACCTTC.

This clone has a single count. The V and J genes are TRBV9 and TRBJ2-7; TRBD2 is a possible D gene (6 bases). CDR3 length: 14 residues. Germline CDR1 and CDR2: SGDLS and YYNGEE. V was pared by 10 bases and J by 3 bases, with 20 bases between. CDR3 in amino acids: CAPWDSGPYYEQYV. CDR3 DNA sequence: TGTGCCCCCTGGGATAGCGGACCGTACTACGAGCAGTACGTC.

The chain has TRBV5-6 and TRBJ2-1; 8 bases match TRBD1. The CDR3 spans 16 residues. V dropped 1 base and J dropped 9; count of bases not matched to a gene: 12. Germline V gene lookup returns CDR1 SGHDT and CDR2 YYEEEE. CDR3 DNA sequence: TGTGCCAGCAGCTTGTGGGCAGGGGGCTTTGTTGGTGAGCAGTTCTTC. Its translation: CASSLWAGGFVGEQFF.

V and J are TRBV6-4 and TRBJ2-2; 9 bases map to TRBD1. Germline V CDR1 and CDR2: MRHNA, SNTAGT. The CDR3 runs to 16 residues. J lost 7 bases, V lost 4 bases, and 10 bases had no gene match. The CDR3 coding sequence is TGTGCCAGCAGTGCCAGGACAGGGGATGGAGTCGGGGAGCTGTTTTTT. This codes for CASSARTGDGVGELFF.

This clone was found a few times. The V call is TRBV28, the J call TRBJ1-6; weak D call: TRBD1 (5 bases). The CDR3 totals 19 residues. Germline V lookup: CDR1 MDHEN, CDR2 SYDVKM. The V end was cut by 2 bases, the J end by 8 bases, with 25 bases between. In DNA form, the CDR3 reads TGTGCCAGCAGTTTAAACGCAGGGAAATCCCGGGCCAGGTATTCACCCCTCCACTTT. It codes for CASSLNAGKSRARYSPLHF.

The chain links TRBV5-1 to TRBJ2-5, with 7 positions matching TRBD1. Trimming at V came to 4 bases and at J to 2 bases, leaving 5 bases not matched to a gene. CDR3 size: 14 residues. The germline V gene encodes CDR1 SGHRS and CDR2 YFSETQ. CDR3 nucleotides: TGCGCCAGCAGCCGGGACAGCCAACAAGAGACCCAGTACTTC. This encodes CASSRDSQQETQYF.

The chain employs TRBV28 and TRBJ2-2, with a weak D call TRBD1 (6 bases). Trimming pared 6 bases from V and 7 bases from J, leaving 18 bases between. The germline CDR1 and CDR2 sequences are MDHEN and SYDVKM. CDR3 size: 15 residues. The CDR3 reads CASRTGTLKSGELFF. In DNA, the CDR3 is TGTGCCAGCAGAACCGGGACACTCAAGAGCGGGGAGCTGTTTTTT.

V is TRBV27 and J is TRBJ2-2; tentatively, D is TRBD1 (6 bases). The V gene lost 8 bases and the J gene lost 4 bases, with 20 bases spanning the gap. Germline-derived CDR1 and CDR2 are MNHEY and SMNVEV (reference sequence). The CDR3 extends over 16 amino acids. For the CDR3, the DNA is TGTGCCAGCCTTTCTTCGCCAGGGGCGGGCACCGGGGAGCTGTTTTTT. This translates into CASLSSPGAGTGELFF.

This chain connects TRBV28 to TRBJ1-2; weak D call: TRBD1 (6 bases). The V gene's germline CDR1 is MDHEN and CDR2 SYDVKM. The CDR3 loop spans 18 amino acids. The V gene lost 5 bases and the J gene lost 5 bases, with 27 bases spanning the gap. CDR3 sequence: CASSLISPGTREFYGYTF. The CDR3 DNA follows: TGTGCCAGCAGTCTAATAAGCCCCGGGACACGGGAATTTTATGGCTACACCTTC.

This sequence joins TRBV2 and TRBJ2-7, with 14 bases identical to TRBD2. Germline V lookup: CDR1 SNHLY, CDR2 FYNNEI. V shed 6 bases and J 13 bases; nucleotides not matched to a gene: 11. This CDR3 is 14 amino acids long. Written as DNA, the CDR3 is TGTGCCAGCAGCCCCGGGACTAGCGGGAGATGGGGATACGTC. Encoded protein: CASSPGTSGRWGYV.

This clone showed up just a few times. This sequence joins TRBV10-3 and TRBJ1-1; the D is unclear. The V gene's germline CDR1 is ENHRY and CDR2 SYGVKD. V was cut by 3 bases and J by 6 bases, with 17 bases left in between. The CDR3 is made up of 15 amino acids. This chain's CDR3 is CAISEQNGARAEAFF. For the CDR3, the DNA is TGTGCCATCAGTGAACAGAACGGCGCTAGGGCTGAAGCTTTCTTT.

The chain has TRBV9 and TRBJ2-1; 7 bases agree with TRBD2. This CDR3 has 16 residues. Per the germline V gene, CDR1 is SGDLS and CDR2 is YYNGEE. Unmatched junction bases numbered 4, after V lost 0 bases and J lost 1 base. The CDR3 here is CASSVGGGGSYNEQFF. CDR3 DNA: TGTGCCAGCAGCGTAGGTGGGGGAGGGTCCTACAATGAGCAGTTCTTC. The whole variable domain, filled in from reference TRBV9 and TRBJ2-1, reads DSGVTQTPKHLITATGQRVTLRCSPRSGDLSVYWYQQSLDQGLQFLIQYYNGEERAKGNILERFSAQQFPDLHSELNLSSLELGDSALYFCASSVGGGGSYNEQFFGPGTRLTVL.

The chain combines TRBV19 with TRBJ2-6; D is undetermined. CDR3 length: 14 residues. The V gene lost 7 bases and the J gene lost 0 bases, with 7 bases spanning the gap. Germline loops: CDR1 LNHDA, CDR2 SQIVND (reference sequence). The CDR3 DNA reads as TGTGCCAGTAACGACCCCTCTGGGGCCAACGTCCTGACTTTC. Amino acid sequence: CASNDPSGANVLTF.

This clone was picked up a small number of times. The rearrangement links TRBV28 to TRBJ1-5; 7 nucleotides line up with TRBD1. Germline V gene lookup returns CDR1 MDHEN and CDR2 SYDVKM. V shed 5 bases and J 5 bases; nucleotides not matched to a gene: 9. The CDR3 contains 15 residues. CDR3 loop: CASSLPPTGDQPQHF. Here the CDR3 DNA reads TGTGCCAGCAGTCTACCTCCTACAGGGGATCAGCCCCAGCATTTT.